This TCR beta chain was documented in a study of tumor and adjacent non-tumor tissue in lung cancer. RNA was extracted from bulk tissue without any cell sorting. The normal lung tissue was taken more than 3 cm from the tumor edge. TCRbeta libraries were built with three rounds of nested PCR, modified from ARM-PCR. TCRdb reprocessed the multiplex PCR reads via MiXCR and lists one record per CDR3 protein. The sample includes 45,000 to 65,000 distinct CDR3 sequences, just under 75% of them seen just once. Note on this clonotype: A read error may account for a junction end that differs from germline.

In germline, CDR1 is MNHNY, CDR2 SVGAGI (reference sequence). CDR3 length: 17 amino acids. This TCR came from a woman in her fifties or sixties with non-small cell lung cancer. The chain carries TRBV6-6 and TRBJ2-3, with 15 bases aligning to TRBD2. Sequencing input: distant non-tumor lung tissue. CDR3 protein: CAIATGLAGGLAYTQYF. Here the CDR3 DNA reads TGCGCCATCGCCACCGGACTAGCGGGAGGGTTGGCTTATACGCAGTATTTT.